In its sample, the clone carrying this TCR beta chain was seen a few times. This sample was included in a study of identical twins. V lost 3 bases and J lost 0, with 9 bases in between. This CDR3 contains 14 residues. CDR1 and CDR2 (germline): DFQATT, SNEGSKA (reference sequence). With template switching, a universal primer site was added, and the cDNA carried unique molecular identifiers. One entry per CDR3 protein, called by TCRdb with MiXCR from the 5' RACE reads. This table holds 420,000 or so distinct CDR3 sequences, about 18% found once. The V gene is TRBV20-1, the J gene TRBJ2-1; D is unclear. The material sequenced was naive T cells sorted from blood. This sequence was found in a man aged 50-60 years in good health. CDR3 in DNA: TGCAGTGCTAGTGCGCTTAGCTCCTACAATGAGCAGTTCTTC. Amino acids: CSASALSSYNEQFF.